The 19 T cell receptor beta chains listed next were all sequenced from one sample in a study of T cell responses to AZD1222 COVID-19 vaccine. Only in-frame clones appear in the TCRdb table, and some are missing; sequencing was by immunoSEQ multiplex PCR. The sample contains 95,000 to 110,000 clones, around 89% of which appear only once. The specimen comprised peripheral blood, sampled on day 0 of AZD1222 vaccination. These receptors originate from an adult in good health.

The chain is built from TRBV18 and TRBJ2-1; TRBD2 aligns across 9 bases. CDR3 size: 14 residues. Trimming took 5 bases from V and 15 from J; bases not matched to a gene: 14. The germline CDR1 and CDR2 sequences are KGHSH and LQKENI. The CDR3 protein is CASSESGGRVDPFF. Written as DNA, the CDR3 is TGTGCCAGCTCAGAAAGCGGGGGGCGAGTGGATCCGTTCTTC.

V usage is TRBV28 and J usage is TRBJ2-7; 8 bases agree with TRBD2. This CDR3 has 14 residues. The V segment lost 2 bases and the J segment 13 bases; nucleotides outside the gene matches: 13. Germline-derived CDR1 and CDR2 are MDHEN and SYDVKM. The CDR3 is CASSLKSGGPSVYF. CDR3 sequence (DNA): TGTGCCAGCAGTTTAAAGTCGGGAGGGCCGTCCGTATACTTC.

The chain joins TRBV7-2 to TRBJ1-2; a weak D match, TRBD1 (6 bases). Trimming stripped 4 bases from V and 5 bases from J, with 11 bases between. Germline CDR1 is SGHTA and CDR2 is FQGNSA. The CDR3 is 13 residues long. DNA of the CDR3: TGTGCCAGCAGCTACCAGGGGCCGTATGGCTACACCTTC. Its translation: CASSYQGPYGYTF.

The rearrangement joins TRBV7-2 to TRBJ1-4, with 7 bases identical to TRBD1. J gave up 13 bases and V 1 base, and 9 bases lay outside the gene matches. CDR1 and CDR2 (germline): SGHTA, FQGNSA. The CDR3 contains 14 residues. This chain's CDR3 is CASSLEGAGFALFF. CDR3 nucleotide sequence: TGTGCCAGCAGCTTAGAGGGGGCCGGTTTTGCACTGTTTTTT.

The chain is built from TRBV30 and TRBJ2-1, with D perhaps matching TRBD2 (5 bases). V lost 2 bases, J lost 2 bases, and 7 bases lay in between. The CDR3 loop spans 13 amino acids. Germline V gene sequence: CDR1 GTSNPN, CDR2 SVGIG (reference sequence). CDR3 sequence: CAWSSGTYNEQFF. CDR3 bases: TGTGCCTGGAGTTCCGGGACCTACAATGAGCAGTTCTTC.

The chain links TRBV19 to TRBJ2-5; D remains unclear. Germline values: CDR1 LNHDA, CDR2 SQIVND (reference sequence). V lost 6 bases to trimming and J lost 0 bases, with 11 bases between them. This CDR3 spans 14 amino acids. The chain's CDR3 is CASSPRTHQETQYF. CDR3 nucleotides: TGTGCCAGTAGCCCCAGGACCCACCAAGAGACCCAGTACTTC.

This clone was seen more than once but under ten times. The chain uses TRBV6-5 and TRBJ2-7; 8 positions agree with TRBD2. The CDR3 runs to 11 residues. CDR1 and CDR2 from the germline V gene are MNHEY and SVGAGI. V shed 10 bases, J shed 8 bases, and the junction held 7 bases outside the gene matches. This CDR3 reads CATESGGKQYF. In DNA, the CDR3 is TGTGCCACCGAGAGCGGGGGAAAGCAGTACTTC.

The chain uses TRBV28 and TRBJ2-3; weak D call: TRBD2 (5 bases). Trimming stripped 7 bases from V and 2 bases from J, with 16 bases between. Per the germline V gene, CDR1 is MDHEN and CDR2 is SYDVKM. CDR3 length: 15 amino acids. This chain's CDR3 is CASTQTTPHTDTQYF. In DNA, the CDR3 is TGTGCCAGCACCCAGACTACCCCCCACACAGATACGCAGTATTTT.

V usage is TRBV21-1 and J usage is TRBJ1-6; TRBD1, as called in the table, went unchecked against the DNA. TRBV21-1 is flagged as a pseudogene. The CDR3 has 16 residues. The CDR3 loop reads CASRTGLPFYNSPLHF. The CDR3, as DNA: TGTGCCAGCAGGACAGGGCTTCCTTTTTATAATTCACCCCTCCACTTT.

This chain joins TRBV7-8 and TRBJ2-7; TRBD2 matches 8 bases. The V gene end was trimmed by 4 bases and the J gene end by 3 bases; junction bases not matched to a gene: 8. The CDR3 totals 15 residues. Germline loops: CDR1 SGHVS, CDR2 FQNEAQ. The CDR3 reads CASSSRGTSSYEQYF. The CDR3 DNA follows: TGTGCCAGCAGCTCACGGGGGACTAGTAGCTACGAGCAGTACTTC.

The V and J genes are TRBV5-6 and TRBJ2-7, with 7 bases identical to TRBD1. V was clipped by 4 bases and J by 0 bases; unmatched bases: 4. Germline CDR1 is SGHDT and CDR2 is YYEEEE. The CDR3 contains 14 residues. CDR3 nucleotide sequence: TGTGCCAGCAGCCCCACAGGGGACTCCTACGAGCAGTACTTC. Its protein product is CASSPTGDSYEQYF.

The rearrangement links TRBV3-1 (or the pseudogene TRBV3-2) to TRBJ2-1, with D hard to call. Germline lookup yields CDR1 LGHDT and CDR2 YNNKEL (reference sequence). V was pared by 4 bases and J by 3 bases, with 13 bases between. The CDR3 length is 15 residues. CDR3 in amino acids: CASSPSQIGYNEQFF. The CDR3 DNA reads as TGTGCCAGCAGCCCTAGTCAGATCGGCTACAATGAGCAGTTCTTC.

This chain links TRBV12-3 or TRBV12-4 with TRBJ1-1; no firm D call. Trimming shortened V by 6 bases and J by 3 bases, and 11 bases separated the two germline ends. This CDR3 contains 13 residues. DNA of the CDR3: TGTGCCAGCAGCTTCCGAAGGGACACTGAAGCTTTCTTT. Protein sequence: CASSFRRDTEAFF.

The chain uses TRBV9 and TRBJ2-2; TRBD1 aligns across 7 bases. V gave up 1 base and J gave up 1 base; unmatched junction bases: 1. The V gene's germline CDR1 is SGDLS and CDR2 YYNGEE. The CDR3 contains 15 residues. The CDR3 loop reads CASSVRDRNTGELFF. The CDR3 DNA reads as TGTGCCAGCAGCGTAAGGGACAGGAACACCGGGGAGCTGTTTTTT.

The chain has TRBV18 and TRBJ2-5; no clear D. The CDR3 extends over 13 amino acids. Trimming cost V 2 bases and J 0 bases, with 4 bases left between them. CDR1 is KGHSH and CDR2 is LQKENI in the germline V gene. The CDR3 spells CASSPGNQETQYF. As DNA, the CDR3 is TGTGCCAGCTCACCAGGGAACCAAGAGACCCAGTACTTC.

On this clone: Just one base apart from a much larger clone, this may be a read error. Within the sample, other DNA sequences also encode this same CDR3. The rearrangement joins TRBV7-2 to TRBJ1-5; 7 bases align to TRBD1. The junction had 4 bases not matched to a gene; V was cut back by 1 base and J by 7 bases. The CDR3 length is 14 residues. Germline assignment: CDR1 SGHTA and CDR2 FQGNSA. The CDR3 sequence: CASSLGQGGQPQHF. The CDR3 DNA sequence: TGTGCCAGCAGCTTAGGACAGGGTGGGCAGCCCCAGCATTTT.

This clone was observed once. The chain combines TRBV28 with TRBJ1-2, with unresolved D. V lost 4 bases, J lost 2 bases, and 8 bases lay in between. Germline CDR1 reads MDHEN; CDR2 reads SYDVKM. The CDR3 has 13 amino acids. The CDR3 DNA follows: TGTGCCAGCAGTTACAGCGCAAACTATGGCTACACCTTC. This codes for CASSYSANYGYTF.

This clone was seen once. V gene TRBV12-5 combines with J gene TRBJ2-1; 12 bases agree with TRBD1. The CDR3 totals 16 residues. Germline V gene lookup returns CDR1 LGHNT and CDR2 FRNRAP. The V segment lost 0 bases and the J segment 6 bases; nucleotides outside the gene matches: 3. The CDR3 DNA sequence: TGTGCTAGTGGTTTGGTACGGGACAGGGGGCGCAATGAGCAGTTCTTC. It is translated as CASGLVRDRGRNEQFF.

In regard to this clone: Additional DNA sequences in this sample encode the identical CDR3. The J gene is TRBJ2-5, the V gene TRBV12-3 or TRBV12-4; the D is unclear. Trimming stripped 6 bases from V and 2 bases from J, with 4 bases between. The CDR3 has 11 amino acids. The CDR3 DNA reads TGTGCCAGCAGCCTACAAGAGACCCAGTACTTC. Its protein product is CASSLQETQYF.